The entry that follows covers one T cell receptor (beta chain) sequence. In germline, CDR1 is MNHEY, CDR2 SMNVEV (reference sequence). The CDR3 is made up of 18 amino acids. Trimming shortened V by 2 bases and J by 2 bases, and 19 bases separated the two germline ends. This sample is drawn from a study of blood T cell repertoires in COVID-19. Original processing methods: Reference gene primer amplification yielded estimated nucleated cell counts. Sequencing used immunoSEQ multiplex PCR; TCRdb keeps in-frame clones, though not all of them. The D gene and trimming were derived from the DNA, and the V and J assignments and clone size from that table. The repertoire consists of tens of thousands of clones, with about 74% occurring once and the leading ten covering roughly 4%.

The TCR sequence derives from a man between 65 and 80 years old with COVID-19, enrolled during active disease. The sequenced sample was peripheral blood. The chain links TRBV27 to TRBJ2-1; possible D gene TRBD1, 7 bases. For the CDR3, the DNA is TGTGCCAGCAGTTTAGATAGGTCTGGAGGGGGCGCCTACAATGAGCAGTTCTTC. Translated, it gives CASSLDRSGGGAYNEQFF.